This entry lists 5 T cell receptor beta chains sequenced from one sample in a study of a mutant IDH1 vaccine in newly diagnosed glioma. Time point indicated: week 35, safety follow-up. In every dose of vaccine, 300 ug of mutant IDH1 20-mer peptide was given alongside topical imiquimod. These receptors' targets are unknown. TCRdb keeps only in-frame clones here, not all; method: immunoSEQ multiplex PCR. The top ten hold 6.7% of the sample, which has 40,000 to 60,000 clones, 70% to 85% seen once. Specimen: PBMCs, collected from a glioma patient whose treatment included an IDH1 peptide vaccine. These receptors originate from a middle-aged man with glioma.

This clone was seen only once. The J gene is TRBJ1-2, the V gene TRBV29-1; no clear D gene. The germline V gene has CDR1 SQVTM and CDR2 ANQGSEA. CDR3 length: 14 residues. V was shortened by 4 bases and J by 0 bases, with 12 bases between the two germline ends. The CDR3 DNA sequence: TGCAGCGTTGCTAGCGCGATACCTAACTATGGCTACACCTTC. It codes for CSVASAIPNYGYTF.

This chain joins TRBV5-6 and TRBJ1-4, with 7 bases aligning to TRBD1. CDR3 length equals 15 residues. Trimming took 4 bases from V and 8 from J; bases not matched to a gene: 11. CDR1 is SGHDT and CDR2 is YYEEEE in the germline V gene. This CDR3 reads CASSLRGGRGEKLFF. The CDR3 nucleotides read TGTGCCAGCAGCCTCAGGGGGGGGCGTGGGGAAAAACTGTTTTTT. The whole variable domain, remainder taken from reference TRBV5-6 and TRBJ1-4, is DAGVTQSPTHLIKTRGQQVTLRCSPKSGHDTVSWYQQALGQGPQFIFQYYEEEERQRGNFPDRFSGHQFPNYSSELNVNALLLGDSALYLCASSLRGGRGEKLFFGSGTQLSVL.

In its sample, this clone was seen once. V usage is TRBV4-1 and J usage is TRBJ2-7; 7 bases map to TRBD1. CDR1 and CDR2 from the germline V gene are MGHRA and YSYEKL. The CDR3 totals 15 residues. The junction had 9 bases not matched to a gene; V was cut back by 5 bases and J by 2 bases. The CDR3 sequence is CASSSRQGQAYEQYF. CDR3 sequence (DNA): TGCGCCAGCAGCTCCCGACAGGGTCAGGCCTACGAGCAGTACTTC.

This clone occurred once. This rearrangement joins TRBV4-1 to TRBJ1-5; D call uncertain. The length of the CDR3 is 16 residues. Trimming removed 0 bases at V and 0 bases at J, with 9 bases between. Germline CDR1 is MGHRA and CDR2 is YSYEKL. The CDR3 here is CASSQEWVSSNQPQHF. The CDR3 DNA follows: TGCGCCAGCAGCCAAGAATGGGTTTCTAGCAATCAGCCCCAGCATTTT.

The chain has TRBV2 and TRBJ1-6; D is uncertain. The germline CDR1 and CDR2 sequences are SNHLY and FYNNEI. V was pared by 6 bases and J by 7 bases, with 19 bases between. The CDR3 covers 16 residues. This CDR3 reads CASRRSAIRRNSPLHF. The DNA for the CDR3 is TGTGCCAGCAGAAGATCCGCGATACGACGGAATTCACCCCTCCACTTT.